This TCR beta chain comes out of a study of T cell repertoires in cytomegalovirus infection. CDR1 is SGHTA, CDR2 FQGNSA, per germline. The CDR3 is made up of 14 amino acids. Trimming shortened V by 5 bases and J by 1 base, and 12 bases separated the two germline ends. TCRdb used MiXCR to reprocess the reads, holding one entry per CDR3 protein. Here the sample spans just over 300,000 distinct CDR3 sequences, 15% to 20% being singletons. The sample holds many counts of this clonotype. This clonotype was sampled from a human donor in good health (CMV status not recorded). Some clones in this sample may be carry-over from other donors' samples. Sequences were obtained from PBMCs. The J gene is TRBJ2-7, the V gene TRBV7-2; TRBD1 might be the D (5 bases). CDR3 nucleotide sequence: TGTGCCAGCAGCACCGCAGGGTTTTCCTACGAGCAGTACTTC. Its protein product is CASSTAGFSYEQYF.